This TCR beta chain was found in a study of blood T cell repertoires in COVID-19. Study as a whole: Samples of COVID-19 (acute and convalescent) were obtained from the United States, Italy and Spain. Sources were T cells, B-cell-depleted T cells, or PBMCs; the material itself was cDNA or gDNA.

Per the study methods: Scientists estimated how many nucleated cells there were by amplifying reference gene primers. Produced via immunoSEQ multiplex PCR; TCRdb's table is partial and in-frame only. That table supplies the V and J calls and clone size; D and trimming were determined from the DNA. The repertoire has some 200,000 clones, 70% to 90% of them found once; the top ten carry about an eighth. V trimming: 5 bases; J trimming: 4 bases; junction bases outside the gene matches: 10. CDR1 and CDR2 (germline): SGHVS, FNYEAQ. The CDR3 has 16 amino acids. The sequence derives from a woman younger than 35 who had recovered from COVID-19. The V call is TRBV7-6, the J call TRBJ2-3, with 9 bases fitting TRBD1. The sequencing input was peripheral blood. CDR3 coding DNA: TGTGCCAGCAGCAAACGGACAGGGGAATACGCAGATACGCAGTATTTT. Translation: CASSKRTGEYADTQYF.